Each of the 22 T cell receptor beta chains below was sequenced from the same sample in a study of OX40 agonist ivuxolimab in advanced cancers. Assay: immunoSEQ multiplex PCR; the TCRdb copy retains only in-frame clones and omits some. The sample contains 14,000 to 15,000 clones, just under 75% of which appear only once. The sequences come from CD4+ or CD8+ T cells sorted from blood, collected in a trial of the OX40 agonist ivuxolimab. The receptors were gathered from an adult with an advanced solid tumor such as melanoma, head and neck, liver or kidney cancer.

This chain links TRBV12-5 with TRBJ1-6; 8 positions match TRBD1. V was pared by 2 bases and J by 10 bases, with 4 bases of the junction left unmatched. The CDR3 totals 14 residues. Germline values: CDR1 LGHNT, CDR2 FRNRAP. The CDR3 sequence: CASGLRTGHSPLHF. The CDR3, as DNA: TGTGCTAGTGGTTTGAGGACAGGGCACTCACCCCTCCACTTT. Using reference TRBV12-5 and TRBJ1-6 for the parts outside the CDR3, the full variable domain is DARVTQTPRHKVTEMGQEVTMRCQPILGHNTVFWYRQTMMQGLELLAYFRNRAPLDDSGMPKDRFSAEMPDATLATLKIQPSEPRDSAVYFCASGLRTGHSPLHFGNGTRLTVT.

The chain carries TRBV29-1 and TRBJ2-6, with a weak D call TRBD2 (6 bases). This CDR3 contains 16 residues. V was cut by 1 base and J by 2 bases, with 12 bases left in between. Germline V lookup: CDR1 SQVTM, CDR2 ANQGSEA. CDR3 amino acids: CSVEGLGGAGANVLTF. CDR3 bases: TGCAGCGTTGAAGGGCTTGGAGGGGCTGGGGCCAACGTCCTGACTTTC. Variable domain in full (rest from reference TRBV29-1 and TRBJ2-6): SAVISQKPSRDICQRGTSLTIQCQVDSQVTMMFWYRQQPGQSLTLIATANQGSEATYESGFVIDKFPISRPNLTFSTLTVSNMSPEDSSIYLCSVEGLGGAGANVLTFGAGSRLTVL.

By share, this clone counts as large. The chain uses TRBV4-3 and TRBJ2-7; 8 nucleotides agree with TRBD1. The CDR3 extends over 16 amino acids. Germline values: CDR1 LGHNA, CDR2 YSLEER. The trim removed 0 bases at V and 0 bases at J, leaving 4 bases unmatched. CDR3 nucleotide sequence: TGCGCCAGCAGCCAAGATCAGGGGGCCGGCTCCTACGAGCAGTACTTC. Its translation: CASSQDQGAGSYEQYF.

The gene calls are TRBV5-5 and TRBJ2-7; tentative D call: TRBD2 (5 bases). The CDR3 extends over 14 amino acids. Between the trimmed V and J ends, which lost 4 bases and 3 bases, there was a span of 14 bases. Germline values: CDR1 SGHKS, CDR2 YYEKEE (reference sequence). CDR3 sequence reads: CASSPGFGVYEQYF. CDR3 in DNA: TGTGCCAGCAGCCCCGGGTTCGGGGTCTACGAGCAGTACTTC.

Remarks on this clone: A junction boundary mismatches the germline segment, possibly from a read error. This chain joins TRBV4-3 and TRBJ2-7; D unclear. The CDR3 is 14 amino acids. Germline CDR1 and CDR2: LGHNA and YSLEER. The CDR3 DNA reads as TGCGCCAGCAACCAACCAGAGACAACCTACGAGCAGTACTTC. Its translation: CASNQPETTYEQYF.

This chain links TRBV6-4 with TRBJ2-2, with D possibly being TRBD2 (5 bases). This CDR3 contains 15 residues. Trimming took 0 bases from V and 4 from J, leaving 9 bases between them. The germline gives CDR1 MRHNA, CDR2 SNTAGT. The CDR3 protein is CASSDSGEPTGELFF. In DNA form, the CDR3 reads TGTGCCAGCAGTGACTCGGGAGAACCCACCGGGGAGCTGTTTTTT.

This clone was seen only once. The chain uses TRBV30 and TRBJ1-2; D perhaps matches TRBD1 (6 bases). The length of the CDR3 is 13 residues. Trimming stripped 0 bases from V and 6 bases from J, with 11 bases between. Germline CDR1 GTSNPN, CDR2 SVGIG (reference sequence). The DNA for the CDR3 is TGTGCCTGGAGTGTGGGGGGCGTAAATGGCTACACCTTC. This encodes CAWSVGGVNGYTF.

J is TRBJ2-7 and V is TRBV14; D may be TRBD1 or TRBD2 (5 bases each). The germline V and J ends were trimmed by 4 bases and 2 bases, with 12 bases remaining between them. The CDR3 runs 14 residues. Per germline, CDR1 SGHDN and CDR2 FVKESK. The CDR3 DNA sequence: TGTGCCAGCAGCCTCCGGGACGGGACCTACGAGCAGTACTTC. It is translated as CASSLRDGTYEQYF.

The CDR3 nucleotides read TGTGCCAGCAGCCCTAGGATCACAGATACGCAGTATTTT. Its translation is CASSPRITDTQYF. The V call is TRBV7-6, the J call TRBJ2-3, with no clear D. This CDR3 spans 13 amino acids. Germline V gene lookup returns CDR1 SGHVS and CDR2 FNYEAQ. V lost 5 bases and J 2 bases, leaving 8 bases between the germline ends.

CDR3 protein: CASTSGGANVLTF. CDR3 bases: TGTGCCAGTACCTCCGGGGGGGCCAACGTCCTGACTTTC. The chain is built from TRBV19 and TRBJ2-6; the D is unclear. The V and J ends lost 7 bases and 4 bases respectively, with 8 bases between them. CDR1 is LNHDA, CDR2 SQIVND, per germline (reference sequence). The length of the CDR3 is 13 residues.

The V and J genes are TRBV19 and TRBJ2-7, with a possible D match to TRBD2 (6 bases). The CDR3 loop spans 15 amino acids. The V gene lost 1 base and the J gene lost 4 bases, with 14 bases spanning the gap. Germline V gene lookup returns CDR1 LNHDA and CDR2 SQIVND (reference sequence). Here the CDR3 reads CASSIVEGLVYEQYF. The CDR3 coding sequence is TGTGCCAGTAGTATAGTGGAGGGACTCGTATACGAGCAGTACTTC.

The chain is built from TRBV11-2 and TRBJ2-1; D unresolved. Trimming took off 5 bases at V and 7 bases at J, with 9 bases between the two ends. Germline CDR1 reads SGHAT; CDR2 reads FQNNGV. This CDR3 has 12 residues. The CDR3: CASSTSRNEQFF. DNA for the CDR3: TGTGCCAGCAGCACAAGCCGGAATGAGCAGTTCTTC.

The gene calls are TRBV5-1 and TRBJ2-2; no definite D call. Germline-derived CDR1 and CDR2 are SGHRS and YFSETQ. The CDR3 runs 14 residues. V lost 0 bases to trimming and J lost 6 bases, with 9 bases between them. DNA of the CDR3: TGCGCCAGCAGCTTGGCCAATCCCTCCGGGGAGCTGTTTTTT. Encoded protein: CASSLANPSGELFF. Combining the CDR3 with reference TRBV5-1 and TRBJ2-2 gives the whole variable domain KAGVTQTPRYLIKTRGQQVTLSCSPISGHRSVSWYQQTPGQGLQFLFEYFSETQRNKGNFPGRFSGRQFSNSRSEMNVSTLELGDSALYLCASSLANPSGELFFGEGSRLTVL.

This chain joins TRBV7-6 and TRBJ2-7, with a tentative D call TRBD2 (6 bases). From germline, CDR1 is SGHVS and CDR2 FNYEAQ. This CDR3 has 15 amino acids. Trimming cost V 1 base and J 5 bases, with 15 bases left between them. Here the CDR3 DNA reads TGTGCCAGCAGCTTAGACGCGGGGACTTTAAACGAGCAGTACTTC. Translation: CASSLDAGTLNEQYF.

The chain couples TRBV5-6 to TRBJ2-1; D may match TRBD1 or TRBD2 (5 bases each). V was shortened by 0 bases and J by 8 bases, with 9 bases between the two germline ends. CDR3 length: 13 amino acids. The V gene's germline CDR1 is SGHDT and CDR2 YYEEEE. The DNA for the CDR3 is TGTGCCAGCAGCTTGGCCGGGGCTGATGAGCAGTTCTTC. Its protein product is CASSLAGADEQFF.

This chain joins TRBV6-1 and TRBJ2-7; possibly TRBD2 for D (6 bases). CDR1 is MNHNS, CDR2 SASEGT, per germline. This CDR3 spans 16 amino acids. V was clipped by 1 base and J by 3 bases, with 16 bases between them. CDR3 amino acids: CASSEDRGGVLYEQYF. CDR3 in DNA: TGTGCCAGCAGTGAAGATCGGGGAGGAGTCCTCTACGAGCAGTACTTC.

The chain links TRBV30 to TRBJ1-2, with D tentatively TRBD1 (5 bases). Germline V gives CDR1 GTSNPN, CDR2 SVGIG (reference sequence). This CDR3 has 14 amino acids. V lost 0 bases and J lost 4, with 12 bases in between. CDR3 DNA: TGTGCCTGGAGTGTTGGGGGTAGGGGCTATGGCTACACCTTC. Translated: CAWSVGGRGYGYTF.

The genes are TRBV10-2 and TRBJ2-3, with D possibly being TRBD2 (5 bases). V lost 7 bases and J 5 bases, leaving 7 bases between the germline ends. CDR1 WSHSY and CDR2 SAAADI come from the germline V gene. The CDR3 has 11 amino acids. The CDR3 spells CASTEVDTQYF. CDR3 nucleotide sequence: TGCGCCAGCACGGAGGTAGATACGCAGTATTTT.

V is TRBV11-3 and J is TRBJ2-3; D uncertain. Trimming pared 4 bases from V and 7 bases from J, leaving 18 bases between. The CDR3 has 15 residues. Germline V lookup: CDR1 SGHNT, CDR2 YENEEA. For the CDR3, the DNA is TGTGCCAGCAGCTCCCCGCTGGGAAGGGAAAATACGCAGTATTTT. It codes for CASSSPLGRENTQYF.

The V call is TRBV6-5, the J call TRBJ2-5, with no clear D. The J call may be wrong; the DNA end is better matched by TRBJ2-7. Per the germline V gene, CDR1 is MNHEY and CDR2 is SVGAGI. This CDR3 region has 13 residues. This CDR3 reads CASRDPPHYEQYF. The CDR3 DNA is TGTGCCAGCAGGGACCCACCTCACTACGAGCAGTACTTC.

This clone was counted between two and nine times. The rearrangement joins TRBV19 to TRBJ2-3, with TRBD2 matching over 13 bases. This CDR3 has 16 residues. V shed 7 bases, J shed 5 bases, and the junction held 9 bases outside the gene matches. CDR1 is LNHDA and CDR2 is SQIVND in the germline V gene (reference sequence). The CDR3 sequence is CASTGTSGISQDTQYF. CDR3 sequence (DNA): TGTGCCAGTACCGGGACTAGCGGGATATCTCAAGATACGCAGTATTTT.

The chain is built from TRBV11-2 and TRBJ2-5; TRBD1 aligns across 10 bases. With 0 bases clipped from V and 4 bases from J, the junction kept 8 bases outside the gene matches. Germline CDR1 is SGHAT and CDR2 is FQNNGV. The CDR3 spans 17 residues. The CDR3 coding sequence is TGTGCCAGCAGCTTAGAAACGGACAGGGGGAAAAGAGAGACCCAGTACTTC. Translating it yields CASSLETDRGKRETQYF.